What follows describes a single T cell receptor (beta chain). The specificity of this receptor is unknown. No base quality values were provided; no much bigger clone lies one nucleotide off. Including the terminal cysteine and phenylalanine, the CDR3 comprises 14 residues. Of all the DNA, just the CDR3 is kept, 42 bases in frame from base 1. CDR1 and CDR2 were assigned from the germline V gene as SGHVS and FQNEAQ. Here V drops 6 bases and J drops 4 bases, and the junction holds 1 base not matched to any gene. Enrolling through a virtual design, the prospective study's participants ranged in age from roughly 18 to 89 years and lived across 20 to 30 United States geographic areas. In the prospective study, participants were assigned to cohorts based on the clinical history participants reported in a screening survey and a study questionnaire. ImmuneRACE Cohort 3 recovered participants were defined by two consecutive negative NP/OP PCR tests, healthcare professional clearance, or symptom resolution. Each participant in the prospective study had whole blood, serum and a nasopharyngeal or oropharyngeal swab collected by mobile phlebotomists. Additional blood draws and questionnaires over a 2-month period could optionally be provided by prospective study participants. Blood samples from the prospective study were shipped frozen or at room temperature prior to DNA extraction.

These data belong to a study of blood T cell repertoires in COVID-19 (TCRdb year 2020). Concerning the study at large: The collaborator samples originated in the United States, Italy and Spain and spanned the acute and convalescent phases of COVID-19. The prospective study material was composed of cDNA or gDNA derived from T cells, B-cell-depleted T cells, or PBMCs. Subjects who had been exposed to COVID-19, were actively infected with it, or had recovered from it provided the deeply sampled blood TCRbeta repertoires that made up the dataset. A freely available public database, intended as a resource for researchers studying the immune response to SARS-CoV-2, is where the repertoires were released. The samples were drawn from two sources: the first 160 participants of the ongoing ImmuneRACE study, and approximately 1,300 subjects contributed by 6 global collaborators. Nearly every sample came with metadata listing a de-identified subject ID, COVID-19 status, age in years and sex. Where available, HLA class I and class II types were taken from metadata supplied by the sample provider and were not determined by assay-based typing. The paper as a whole reports these results and caveats: Clinical and demographic metadata were provided uncurated, with the amount varying by source and participant.

TCRbeta CDR3 regions were amplified from genomic DNA by means of the immunoSEQ Assay, a bias-controlled multiplex PCR. Per the original workflow: The number of nucleated cells in each sample was estimated by amplification of reference gene primers within the assay. To quantify the absolute abundance of each unique TCRbeta CDR3 rearrangement, sequence reads were collapsed and filtered. Productive Simpson clonality was computed per sample as the square root of Simpson's diversity index over productive rearrangements. The table was pulled from immuneACCESS by TCRdb, which kept in-frame rearrangements only. Such tables lose some clones; where checked, under half of the loss comes from unresolved V genes, and the rest has no known cause. The D gene and trimming were derived from the DNA, and the V and J assignments and clone size from that table. A total of about 140,000 clones appear in this sample, about 79% of them only once. Less than 3% of the sample comes from the top ten.

This sequence originates from a woman aged 50 to 60 who had recovered from COVID-19. The sample comprised PBMCs or T cells enriched from blood (not recorded which). The chain is encoded by TRBV7-8 joined to TRBJ2-1, with 12 bases in between that match TRBD2. The CDR3 amino acid sequence is: CASRGLAGYNEQFF. The base sequence is TGTGCCAGCAGAGGACTAGCGGGATACAATGAGCAGTTCTTC.